This T cell receptor (beta chain) stems from a study of T-cell reconstitution after alpha-beta-depleted transplantation in children. TCRbeta library construction was performed incorporating unique molecular identifiers. MiXCR, applied by TCRdb to the PCR reads, yields one record per CDR3 protein. Of about 610,000 distinct CDR3 sequences in the sample, more than 9% are singletons; the top ten hold about 4.3%. Only a few counts were recorded for this clonotype. The CDR3 has 15 residues. Germline-derived CDR1 and CDR2 are DFQATT and SNEGSKA (reference sequence). V was shortened by 2 bases and J by 4 bases, with 14 bases between the two germline ends.

The receptor was isolated from a human donor who donated a stem cell graft to a child with acute myeloid leukemia. V and J are TRBV20-1 and TRBJ2-2; unclear D gene. The sample was PBMCs from the stem cell graft donor, taken from the stem cell graft. For the CDR3, the DNA is TGCAGTGCTAGAAGCGTGAGCTTCGGCACCGGGGAGCTGTTTTTT. Translation gives CSARSVSFGTGELFF.